This TCR beta chain was sequenced for a study of OX40 agonist ivuxolimab in advanced cancers. Study-level background: Mean age roughly 65 years, range about 23 to 80; 82.7% male. Checkpoint inhibitors had been given previously to about 40% of patients.

The CDR3 is made up of 14 amino acids. Losses at the gene ends were 1 base for V and 8 bases for J; bases not matched to a gene: 4. Germline CDR1 and CDR2: SEHNR and FQNEAQ (reference sequence). Whole-study findings and limits: Circulating CD4+ and CD8+ T cells showed clonal expansion by week 6 at 0.1 to 3.0 mg/kg.

This table comes from immunoSEQ multiplex PCR, and its TCRdb copy is limited to in-frame clones, with some not included. This repertoire shows fewer than 45,000 clones, less than 85% found once; its top ten account for roughly a quarter. About this clone itself: Its specificity is unknown.

The source of this sequence is an adult with an advanced solid tumor such as melanoma, head and neck, liver or kidney cancer. The sequencing used CD4+ or CD8+ T cells sorted from blood, collected in a trial of the OX40 agonist ivuxolimab. V is TRBV7-9 and J is TRBJ1-2; TRBD1 matches 10 bases. This chain's CDR3 is CASSLGGQGKGYTF. The CDR3 region has the DNA TGTGCCAGCAGCTTAGGGGGACAGGGGAAAGGCTACACCTTC.